This TCR beta chain was recorded in a study of blood T cell repertoires in COVID-19 (TCRdb year 2020). Regarding the research as a whole: Samples covering the acute and convalescent phases of COVID-19 were provided by collaborators in the United States, Italy and Spain. The prospective study material was composed of cDNA or gDNA derived from T cells, B-cell-depleted T cells, or PBMCs. Deeply sampled blood TCRbeta repertoires from subjects exposed to, actively infected with, or recovered from COVID-19 were included in the dataset. The repertoires were released in a freely available public database intended as a resource for research on the immune response to SARS-CoV-2. The samples were drawn from the first 160 participants of the ongoing ImmuneRACE study and from about 1,200 subjects provided by 6 global collaborators. A de-identified subject ID, COVID-19 status, age in years and sex were almost always included in the sample metadata. Where available, HLA class I and class II types were taken from metadata supplied by the sample provider and were not determined by assay-based typing.

Results the study describes overall, beyond this receptor: The quantity of clinical and demographic metadata differed by source and by participant and was supplied without curation.

Whole blood was collected in K2EDTA tubes by collaborating institutions according to the institutions' own protocols. For TCRbeta analysis, collaborators shipped samples as frozen whole blood, isolated PBMCs, or DNA extracted from either of those sample types. The immunoSEQ Assay, a bias-controlled multiplex PCR, was used to amplify TCRbeta CDR3 regions from genomic DNA. In the source study's methods: Within the assay, amplification of reference gene primers was used to estimate how many nucleated cells each sample contained. To quantify the absolute abundance of each unique TCRbeta CDR3 rearrangement, sequence reads were collapsed and filtered. For each sample, productive Simpson clonality was calculated as the square root of Simpson's diversity index over productive rearrangements. In TCRdb, the immuneACCESS table is reduced to in-frame sequences with V and J assigned. These tables do not hold every clone; where another copy was compared, an unresolved V gene accounts for under half, and the others remain unexplained. V, J and clone size are taken as reported in that table, and D and trimming were inferred from the DNA itself. This sample holds roughly 250,000 clones; about four fifths were observed only once. Under 4.5% of the sample goes to the ten largest clones.

Of note for this clone: This receptor's antigen is unknown. Per-base qualities were not stored, and no clone one base away is much larger.

V is cut by 7 bases and J by 7 bases, and the space between the germline ends is 11 bases. Taken from cysteine to phenylalanine, the CDR3 has 12 residues. Only the CDR3 portion is preserved as DNA: 36 bases, with reading frame beginning at the first base. CDR1 and CDR2, looked up from the germline V gene (reference sequence), are LNHDA and SQIVND. The chain uses TRBV19 and TRBJ1-5, with the identity of the D gene unclear. This TCR was sampled from a man aged 50 or older with acute or convalescent COVID-19. The sequencing sample was made of peripheral blood. The nucleotide sequence is given as TGTGCCAGTACCACATGGCGGCAGCCCCAGCATTTT. This sequence encodes CASTTWRQPQHF.